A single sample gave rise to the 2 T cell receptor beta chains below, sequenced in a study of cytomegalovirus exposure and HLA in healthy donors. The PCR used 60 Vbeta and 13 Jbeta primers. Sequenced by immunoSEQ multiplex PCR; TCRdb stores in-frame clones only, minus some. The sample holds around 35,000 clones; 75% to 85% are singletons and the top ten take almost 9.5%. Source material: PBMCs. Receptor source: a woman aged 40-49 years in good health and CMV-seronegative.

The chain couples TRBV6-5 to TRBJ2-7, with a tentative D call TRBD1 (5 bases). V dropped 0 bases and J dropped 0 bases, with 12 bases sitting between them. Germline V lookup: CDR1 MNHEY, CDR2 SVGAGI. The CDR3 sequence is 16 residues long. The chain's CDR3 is CASSYSTDTSSYEQYF. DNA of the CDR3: TGTGCCAGCAGTTACTCGACGGACACGAGCTCCTACGAGCAGTACTTC.

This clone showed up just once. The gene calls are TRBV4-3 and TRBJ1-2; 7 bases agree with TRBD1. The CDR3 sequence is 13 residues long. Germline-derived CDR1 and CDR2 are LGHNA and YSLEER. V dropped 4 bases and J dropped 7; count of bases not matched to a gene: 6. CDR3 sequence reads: CASSPLDRAGYTF. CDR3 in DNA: TGCGCCAGCAGCCCACTCGACAGGGCTGGCTACACCTTC.